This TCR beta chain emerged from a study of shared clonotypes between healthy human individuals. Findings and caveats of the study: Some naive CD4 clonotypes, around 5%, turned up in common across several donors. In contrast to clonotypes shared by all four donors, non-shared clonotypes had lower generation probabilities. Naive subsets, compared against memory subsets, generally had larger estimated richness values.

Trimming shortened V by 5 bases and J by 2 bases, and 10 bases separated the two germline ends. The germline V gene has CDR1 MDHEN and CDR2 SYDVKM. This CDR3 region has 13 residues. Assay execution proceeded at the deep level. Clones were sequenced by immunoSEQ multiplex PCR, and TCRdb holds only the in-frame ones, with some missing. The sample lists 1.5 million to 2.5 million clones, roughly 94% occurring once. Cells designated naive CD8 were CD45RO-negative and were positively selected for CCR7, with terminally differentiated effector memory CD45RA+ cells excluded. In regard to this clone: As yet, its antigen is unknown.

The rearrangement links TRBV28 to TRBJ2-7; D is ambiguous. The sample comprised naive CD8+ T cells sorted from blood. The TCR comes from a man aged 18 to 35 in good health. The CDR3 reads CASSVLSTYEQYF. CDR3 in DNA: TGTGCCAGCAGTGTCCTGAGTACCTACGAGCAGTACTTC. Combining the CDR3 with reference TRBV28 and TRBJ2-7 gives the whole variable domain DVKVTQSSRYLVKRTGEKVFLECVQDMDHENMFWYRQDPGLGLRLIYFSYDVKMKEKGDIPEGYSVSREKKERFSLILESASTNQTSMYLCASSVLSTYEQYFGPGTRLTVT.